The 20 T cell receptor beta chains below were found in one sample sequenced in a study of shared clonotypes between healthy human individuals. Assay: immunoSEQ multiplex PCR; the TCRdb copy retains only in-frame clones and omits some. In the table there are roughly 2.1 million clones, about 93% of which are singletons. Terminally differentiated effector memory CD45RA+ cells were excluded by CCR7 positive selection of CD45RO-negative cells. The sample consisted of naive CD8+ T cells from PBMCs. All receptors derive from a man younger than 30 in good health. Some clones in this sample may be carry-over from other donors' samples.

This chain uses TRBV27 with TRBJ2-3; possible D gene TRBD2, 6 bases. The CDR3 runs to 15 residues. CDR1 is MNHEY, CDR2 SMNVEV, per germline (reference sequence). Trimming took 7 bases from V and 2 from J, leaving 16 bases between them. The CDR3 nucleotides are TGTGCCAGCACGTCGGAAGGGAGGCCCACAGATACGCAGTATTTT. Amino acids: CASTSEGRPTDTQYF.

The genes are TRBV28 and TRBJ2-7; the D is unclear. V was cut by 4 bases and J by 4 bases, with 17 bases left in between. Germline V gene sequence: CDR1 MDHEN, CDR2 SYDVKM. The CDR3 extends over 15 amino acids. CDR3 region: CASSSLSGVGYEQYF. CDR3 DNA: TGTGCCAGCAGTTCCCTCTCTGGGGTAGGTTACGAGCAGTACTTC.

J is TRBJ1-5 and V is TRBV28; TRBD1 is a possible D gene (6 bases). CDR1 and CDR2 from the germline V gene are MDHEN and SYDVKM. This CDR3 has 16 residues. The V and J ends lost 9 bases and 3 bases respectively, with 21 bases between them. The CDR3: CASFPLDRGHNQPQHF. The CDR3 region has the DNA TGTGCCAGTTTCCCATTAGATCGGGGGCACAATCAGCCCCAGCATTTT. The full variable domain, rest sourced from reference TRBV28 and TRBJ1-5, is DVKVTQSSRYLVKRTGEKVFLECVQDMDHENMFWYRQDPGLGLRLIYFSYDVKMKEKGDIPEGYSVSREKKERFSLILESASTNQTSMYLCASFPLDRGHNQPQHFGDGTRLSIL.

V gene TRBV30 combines with J gene TRBJ1-2, with D possibly TRBD1 on 5 matching bases. Deletions cut 2 bases from V and 2 bases from J, with 18 bases between. CDR1 and CDR2 (germline): GTSNPN, SVGIG (reference sequence). The CDR3 contains 16 residues. The CDR3 region is CAWSSGDSFLNYGYTF. DNA for the CDR3: TGTGCCTGGAGTTCCGGAGACAGTTTCCTCAACTATGGCTACACCTTC.

The chain has TRBV28 and TRBJ2-7; D gene uncertain. Between the trimmed V and J ends, which lost 5 bases and 2 bases, there was a span of 13 bases. The CDR3 has 14 amino acids. CDR1 and CDR2 (germline): MDHEN, SYDVKM. CDR3 region: CASSPRGITYEQYF. In nucleotides, the CDR3 is TGTGCCAGCAGTCCCCGAGGAATAACCTACGAGCAGTACTTC.

Of note for this clone: This may arise from a read error, as a much more abundant clone is one base away. The same CDR3 can be traced to other DNA sequences in this sample. This chain connects TRBV27 to TRBJ2-3; D is undetermined. This CDR3 region has 10 residues. Trimming shortened V by 6 bases and J by 5 bases, and 3 bases separated the two germline ends. Per the germline V gene, CDR1 is MNHEY and CDR2 is SMNVEV (reference sequence). The CDR3 reads CASRGDTQYF. CDR3 DNA sequence: TGTGCCAGCAGAGGAGATACGCAGTATTTT.

The chain employs TRBV19 and TRBJ2-5, with 8 bases lining up with TRBD2. CDR1 and CDR2 from the germline V gene are LNHDA and SQIVND (reference sequence). The CDR3 totals 14 residues. The J segment lost 5 bases and the V segment lost 4 bases, leaving 6 bases of the junction unmatched. Written as DNA, the CDR3 is TGTGCCAGTAGTACAAGACTAGCGCACGAGACCCAGTACTTC. Protein: CASSTRLAHETQYF.

The rearrangement joins TRBV10-1 to TRBJ1-1; 10 bases are a match to TRBD1. Germline assignment: CDR1 WNHNN and CDR2 SYGVQD (reference sequence). There are 15 residues in the CDR3. The J segment lost 6 bases and the V segment lost 2 bases, leaving 6 bases of the junction unmatched. Written as DNA, the CDR3 is TGCGCCAGCAGTGAGGGACAGGGGGTTCGGTCTGAAGCTTTCTTT. It yields the protein CASSEGQGVRSEAFF.

This rearrangement joins TRBV13 to TRBJ2-7, with D tentatively TRBD1 (6 bases). Germline V CDR1 and CDR2: PRHDT, FYEKMQ (reference sequence). The ends were cut back, 5 bases at V and 2 bases at J, with 22 bases in the middle. The CDR3 spans 17 residues. The CDR3 sequence: CASSGTLTARGTYEQYF. The DNA for the CDR3 is TGTGCCAGCAGCGGAACCCTAACAGCCAGGGGCACCTACGAGCAGTACTTC.

This clone occurred a few times. The chain links TRBV11-2 to TRBJ1-1; D is uncertain. Germline CDR1 is SGHAT and CDR2 is FQNNGV. The CDR3 has 11 amino acids. V was pared by 2 bases and J by 6 bases, with 4 bases between. The CDR3 loop reads CASSLSAEAFF. CDR3 coding DNA: TGTGCCAGCAGCTTATCTGCTGAAGCTTTCTTT.

V is TRBV9 and J is TRBJ1-3; no definite D call. V lost 4 bases and J lost 0, with 11 bases in between. The CDR3 has 15 residues. Germline V CDR1 and CDR2: SGDLS, YYNGEE. CDR3 amino acids: CASSSPWGSGNTIYF. The CDR3 bases are TGTGCCAGCAGCTCCCCGTGGGGCTCTGGAAACACCATATATTTT.

V is TRBV5-1 and J is TRBJ1-4, with TRBD1 identical over 7 bases. The V gene end was trimmed by 1 base and the J gene end by 0 bases; junction bases not matched to a gene: 12. Germline CDR1 reads SGHRS; CDR2 reads YFSETQ. The CDR3 has 19 residues. The CDR3 DNA is TGCGCCAGCAGCTTGCGGACATTGGGGACAGCGCCAACTAATGAAAAACTGTTTTTT. This gives the protein CASSLRTLGTAPTNEKLFF.

The CDR3 DNA follows: TGTGCCAGCAGCCCTCGTGGGGGAGGAAACACCATATATTTT. This translates into CASSPRGGGNTIYF. This chain connects TRBV7-8 to TRBJ1-3; D perhaps matches TRBD1 (5 bases). Germline V lookup: CDR1 SGHVS, CDR2 FQNEAQ. Trimming pared 5 bases from V and 4 bases from J, leaving 12 bases between. The CDR3 covers 14 residues.

This chain uses TRBV6-6 with TRBJ2-1; TRBD2 aligns across 8 bases. The germline V gene encodes CDR1 MNHNY and CDR2 SVGAGI (reference sequence). Losses at the gene ends were 4 bases for V and 9 bases for J; bases not matched to a gene: 5. The CDR3 spans 13 residues. For the CDR3, the DNA is TGTGCCAGCAGTTCCGGGACTAGGACTGAGCAGTTCTTC. Translation: CASSSGTRTEQFF.

For this clone: The sample holds other DNA sequences that translate to the same CDR3. The chain is built from TRBV5-4 and TRBJ1-5, with 10 bases identical to TRBD1. Germline V lookup: CDR1 SGHNT, CDR2 YYREEE (reference sequence). The CDR3 is 13 residues long. Trimming removed 4 bases from V and 7 bases from J; junction bases left unmatched: 2. The CDR3 nucleotides read TGTGCCAGCAGCACGGACAGGGGGCAGCCCCAGCATTTT. Residues: CASSTDRGQPQHF.

The chain employs TRBV21-1 and TRBJ2-5; the tabulated D call, TRBD2, remains unverified against the DNA. TRBV21-1 is shown as a pseudogene. The CDR3 consists of 17 residues. The CDR3 region has the DNA TGTGCCAGCAGCAATCATCGGGGAGCCCTCAATGGTGAGACCCAGTACTTC. The encoded protein is CASSNHRGALNGETQYF.

The chain combines TRBV4-3 with TRBJ2-1, with no clear D. This CDR3 is 13 amino acids long. The V and J ends lost 1 base and 8 bases respectively, with 9 bases between them. The germline gives CDR1 LGHNA, CDR2 YSLEER. CDR3: CASSQAPPDEQFF. The CDR3 region has the DNA TGCGCCAGCAGCCAAGCACCACCCGATGAGCAGTTCTTC.

The V gene is TRBV19, the J gene TRBJ2-7; no reliable D call. This CDR3 is built from 12 residues. Germline V lookup: CDR1 LNHDA, CDR2 SQIVND (reference sequence). CDR3 bases: TGTGCTCGACGAGGTCCTTACTACGAGCAGTACTTC. Translation: CARRGPYYEQYF.

This sequence joins TRBV9 and TRBJ2-3; TRBD2 matches 8 bases. Germline CDR1 and CDR2: SGDLS and YYNGEE. This CDR3 is built from 18 residues. The V gene end was trimmed by 1 base and the J gene end by 4 bases; junction bases not matched to a gene: 14. CDR3 loop: CASSVPSWGSGNPDTQYF. The CDR3 DNA sequence: TGTGCCAGCAGCGTACCCTCCTGGGGTAGCGGGAACCCAGATACGCAGTATTTT.

This sequence joins TRBV14 and TRBJ2-7; no firm D call. CDR1 and CDR2 from the germline V gene are SGHDN and FVKESK. V was shortened by 4 bases and J by 3 bases, with 10 bases between the two germline ends. There are 13 residues in the CDR3. The CDR3 loop reads CASSPVRFYEQYF. The DNA for the CDR3 is TGTGCCAGCAGCCCAGTCCGGTTCTACGAGCAGTACTTC.